This T cell receptor beta chain is drawn from a study of blood T cell repertoires in COVID-19. Data came from immunoSEQ multiplex PCR; TCRdb stores just in-frame clones and leaves some out. In the table there are roughly 240,000 clones, approximately 89% of which are singletons. Living in 24 US areas, the participants were between about 18 and 100 years of age. This clonotype was sampled from a woman aged 40 to 49 with acute COVID-19. Specimen: PBMCs or T cells enriched from blood (not recorded which).

The DNA of the CDR3 is TGTGCCAGCAGCTCCCAGGGGGCTAATGAAAAACTGTTTTTT. It specifies CASSSQGANEKLFF. The rearrangement links TRBV5-4 to TRBJ1-4, with 7 bases aligning to TRBD1. With 3 bases clipped from V and 3 bases from J, the junction kept 2 bases outside the gene matches. The germline gives CDR1 SGHNT, CDR2 YYREEE (reference sequence). The CDR3 has 14 amino acids. Full variable domain (missing parts from reference TRBV5-4 and TRBJ1-4): ETGVTQSPTHLIKTRGQQVTLRCSSQSGHNTVSWYQQALGQGPQFIFQYYREEENGRGNFPPRFSGLQFPNYSSELNVNALELDDSALYLCASSSQGANEKLFFGSGTQLSVL.